These 24 T cell receptor beta chains were sequenced from one sample in a study of blood T cell repertoires in COVID-19 (dated by TCRdb to 2018 to 2021). The library came from the immunoSEQ multiplex PCR assay. TCRdb took this table from immuneACCESS and kept in-frame rearrangements with V and J called. Such tables lack part of the clones; where checked against another copy, unresolved V genes explain under half of the gap, and the rest is unexplained. In all, the sample holds 180,000 or so clones, and more than 85% of those were seen once. The ten largest clones take up over 0.95% of the sample. The sample taken for sequencing was PBMCs or T cells enriched from blood (not recorded which). These receptors were collected from a human donor with acute COVID-19. The donor label of this sample is uncertain.

The rearrangement uses TRBV6-5 and TRBJ2-7, with 9 bases matching TRBD2. This CDR3 contains 15 residues. Germline CDR1 MNHEY, CDR2 SVGAGI. Trimming at V came to 8 bases and at J to 3 bases, leaving 11 bases not matched to a gene. The CDR3 nucleotides are TGTGCCAGCTCGTTAAGTAGCGGGGGTGGCTACGAGCAGTACTTC. This gives the protein CASSLSSGGGYEQYF.

This rearrangement joins TRBV24-1 to TRBJ1-4; D not certain. The ends were cut back, 3 bases at V and 3 bases at J, with 7 bases in the middle. This CDR3 has 14 residues. Germline V gene data show CDR1 as KGHDR and CDR2 as SFDVKD. In DNA form, the CDR3 reads TGTGCCACCAGTGATGGGCAGCCTAATGAAAAACTGTTTTTT. Amino acids: CATSDGQPNEKLFF.

This rearrangement joins TRBV7-3 to TRBJ2-5, with D tentatively TRBD1 (6 bases). V dropped 2 bases and J dropped 5 bases, with 9 bases sitting between them. CDR1 is SGHTA, CDR2 FQGTGA, per germline. The CDR3 is 13 residues long. CDR3 in amino acids: CASSLWGRETQYF. The DNA for the CDR3 is TGTGCCAGCAGCTTATGGGGGCGGGAGACCCAGTACTTC.

The chain has TRBV18 and TRBJ2-3, with D perhaps TRBD2 (7 bases). Trimming removed 5 bases from V and 2 bases from J, with 20 bases in between. This CDR3 spans 17 amino acids. Germline loops: CDR1 KGHSH, CDR2 LQKENI. In DNA, the CDR3 is TGTGCCAGCTCATCCGTTGTCGCGGGGGCCTCCACAGATACGCAGTATTTT. Translating it yields CASSSVVAGASTDTQYF.

This clone occurred once. The chain uses TRBV27 and TRBJ2-7, with a possible D match to TRBD1 (5 bases). This CDR3 has 13 amino acids. The germline V gene encodes CDR1 MNHEY and CDR2 SMNVEV (reference sequence). V shed 5 bases and J shed 1 base, with 9 bases lying between them. This chain's CDR3 is CASSRQISYEQYF. The CDR3 DNA sequence: TGTGCCAGCAGTAGACAGATATCCTACGAGCAGTACTTC.

The rearrangement joins TRBV4-1 to TRBJ2-3; 15 bases are shared with TRBD2. V was clipped by 4 bases and J by 5 bases; unmatched bases: 7. The CDR3 has 17 residues. Germline CDR1 MGHRA, CDR2 YSYEKL. The CDR3, as DNA: TGCGCCAGCAGCCGGCCTCGGACTAGCGGGGGGGAAGATACGCAGTATTTT. It encodes CASSRPRTSGGEDTQYF.

This chain links TRBV5-6 with TRBJ2-2; 7 bases match TRBD1. Germline-derived CDR1 and CDR2 are SGHDT and YYEEEE. The CDR3 is 16 amino acids. The trim removed 1 base at V and 4 bases at J, leaving 7 bases unmatched. In DNA form, the CDR3 reads TGTGCCAGCAGCTTGAAGAACAGGGGTAGCACCGGGGAGCTGTTTTTT. This codes for CASSLKNRGSTGELFF.

This sequence joins TRBV10-3 and TRBJ2-7; TRBD1 matches 9 bases. This CDR3 is 16 amino acids long. V was clipped by 0 bases and J by 3 bases; unmatched bases: 6. The germline V gene encodes CDR1 ENHRY and CDR2 SYGVKD. CDR3 region: CAISESKGQGSYEQYF. In DNA form, the CDR3 reads TGTGCCATCAGTGAGTCGAAGGGACAGGGAAGCTACGAGCAGTACTTC.

The rearrangement uses TRBV2 and TRBJ1-2; TRBD1 agrees at 9 bases. The CDR3 consists of 15 residues. Trimming cost V 4 bases and J 6 bases; bases outside gene matches: 9. Germline CDR1 is SNHLY and CDR2 is FYNNEI. This CDR3 is CASSGTGGSGNGYTF. CDR3 in DNA: TGTGCCAGCAGTGGTACAGGGGGCAGTGGGAATGGCTACACCTTC.

The chain combines TRBV5-1 with TRBJ2-7; D may be TRBD1 (7 bases). From germline, CDR1 is SGHRS and CDR2 YFSETQ. With 2 bases removed from V and 3 bases from J, the gap between germline ends came to 15 bases. The CDR3 totals 15 residues. CDR3 bases: TGCGCCAGCAGCTTATCTTGGCAGGGGGGCTACGAGCAGTACTTC. The encoded protein is CASSLSWQGGYEQYF.

The chain joins TRBV5-3 to TRBJ2-7, with 9 bases identical to TRBD1. TRBV5-3 is reported as an ORF; its role is uncertain. V lost 2 bases, J lost 5 bases, and 5 bases stayed unmatched. The CDR3 totals 14 residues. This CDR3 reads CARSFRDRDHEQYF. The CDR3 DNA follows: TGTGCCAGAAGCTTCCGGGACAGGGACCACGAGCAGTACTTC.

This clone was observed a few times. This chain uses TRBV6-1 with TRBJ1-2; 8 nucleotides match TRBD1. J lost 5 bases, V lost 2 bases, and 4 bases had no gene match. Per germline, CDR1 MNHNS and CDR2 SASEGT. The length of the CDR3 is 14 residues. Here the CDR3 reads CASSEQGAPYGYTF. CDR3 nucleotide sequence: TGTGCCAGCAGTGAACAGGGGGCCCCGTATGGCTACACCTTC.

V usage is TRBV5-6 and J usage is TRBJ1-2; D unclear. Looked up from germline, CDR1 is SGHDT and CDR2 is YYEEEE. The CDR3 consists of 11 residues. V lost 3 bases and J lost 7, with 7 bases in between. In DNA form, the CDR3 reads TGTGCCAGCAGCTCGGAGGTTGGCTACACCTTC. Translation: CASSSEVGYTF.

The DNA of the CDR3 is TGTGCCAGCAGTCCTCGAGGCACCGGGGAGCTGTTTTTT. Its protein product is CASSPRGTGELFF. The genes are TRBV12-3 or TRBV12-4 and TRBJ2-2; D not certain. The CDR3 extends over 13 amino acids. Trimming removed 5 bases at V and 4 bases at J, with 8 bases between.

J is TRBJ1-2 and V is TRBV29-1; TRBD1 aligns across 10 bases. The CDR3 sequence is 14 residues long. Germline lookup yields CDR1 SQVTM and CDR2 ANQGSEA. V gave up 7 bases and J gave up 5 bases; unmatched junction bases: 10. As DNA, the CDR3 is TGCAGCGCTACGCCGACAGGGGGCACATATGGCTACACCTTC. It translates to CSATPTGGTYGYTF.

The rearrangement uses TRBV21-1 and TRBJ1-4; the table's D gene call, TRBD1, was not cross checked with the DNA. TRBV21-1 is listed as a pseudogene. The CDR3 consists of 19 residues. CDR3 nucleotides: TGTGCCAGCAGCAAAAAGAATGGGGACAGGGGGGCAACTAATGAAAAACTGTTTTTT. Its translation is CASSKKNGDRGATNEKLFF.

The rearrangement joins TRBV27 to TRBJ1-1, with D maybe TRBD1 (6 bases). The CDR3 has 13 amino acids. Germline V gives CDR1 MNHEY, CDR2 SMNVEV (reference sequence). V was pared by 7 bases and J by 1 base, with 10 bases between. CDR3 nucleotides: TGTGCCAGCAATCGGGGGGCGAACACTGAAGCTTTCTTT. Its translation: CASNRGANTEAFF.

The chain carries TRBV27 and TRBJ1-2; 7 bases line up with TRBD1. The CDR3 contains 17 residues. J gave up 6 bases and V 3 bases, and 16 bases lay outside the gene matches. Germline V CDR1 and CDR2: MNHEY, SMNVEV (reference sequence). The CDR3 here is CASSFTPIRDSTNGYTF. The CDR3 DNA reads TGTGCCAGCAGTTTCACCCCCATCCGGGACAGCACTAATGGCTACACCTTC.

The V gene is TRBV11-1, the J gene TRBJ1-1, with 10 bases matching TRBD1. The CDR3 length is 15 residues. J was trimmed by 3 bases and V by 5 bases; bases with no gene match: 6. The germline V gene has CDR1 SGHAT and CDR2 FQDESV (reference sequence). The CDR3 DNA reads TGTGCCAGCAGCGCAAGGGGGACAGGGGACACTGAAGCTTTCTTT. As protein: CASSARGTGDTEAFF.

This chain uses TRBV18 with TRBJ1-3; D gene unclear. This CDR3 contains 16 residues. Germline-derived CDR1 and CDR2 are KGHSH and LQKENI. Deletions cut 0 bases from V and 2 bases from J, with 11 bases between. This CDR3 reads CASSPPEGWTGNTIYF. The CDR3 nucleotides are TGTGCCAGCTCACCACCGGAGGGCTGGACTGGAAACACCATATATTTT.

The CDR3 region has the DNA TGTGCCAGCATAGCCTCTGGGGCCAACGTCCTGACTTTC. It specifies CASIASGANVLTF. The chain joins TRBV7-2 to TRBJ2-6; D unclear. The CDR3 totals 13 residues. V lost 7 bases, J lost 0 bases, and 4 bases lay in between. Germline V gene sequence: CDR1 SGHTA, CDR2 FQGNSA.

About this clone itself: Other DNA variants within this sample encode the same CDR3. This chain connects TRBV19 to TRBJ2-1; TRBD2 matches at 9 bases. In germline, CDR1 is LNHDA, CDR2 SQIVND (reference sequence). The CDR3 is 13 amino acids. With 4 bases clipped from V and 10 bases from J, the junction kept 5 bases outside the gene matches. The CDR3 here is CASSTGLANEQFF. CDR3 bases: TGTGCCAGTAGTACCGGACTAGCGAACGAGCAGTTCTTC.

This rearrangement joins TRBV11-2 to TRBJ1-4; D gene unclear. The CDR3 loop spans 13 amino acids. V lost 5 bases and J lost 11, with 15 bases in between. Germline values: CDR1 SGHAT, CDR2 FQNNGV. CDR3 sequence reads: CASSPARVGKLFF. CDR3 nucleotides: TGTGCCAGCAGCCCCGCGCGGGTGGGCAAACTGTTTTTT.

This rearrangement joins TRBV18 to TRBJ2-5, with TRBD1 as a possible D gene (6 bases). The CDR3 is made up of 15 amino acids. V lost 2 bases and J lost 3, with 13 bases in between. Germline CDR1 is KGHSH and CDR2 is LQKENI. The CDR3 region has the DNA TGTGCCAGCTCACCAGAGGGCAGGGGAAAAGAGACCCAGTACTTC. It is translated as CASSPEGRGKETQYF.